This T cell receptor (beta chain) stems from a study of blood T cell repertoires in COVID-19. Looking at the study overall: Material from acute and convalescent COVID-19 was sourced from the United States, Italy and Spain.

Assignments of participants to cohorts depended upon their own reported clinical history. In the original analysis: The authors estimated nucleated cell counts from reference gene primer amplification. The assay was immunoSEQ multiplex PCR, and TCRdb's table has in-frame clones only and misses some. That table supplies the V and J calls and clone size; D and trimming were determined from the DNA. The sample carries roughly 210,000 clones, about nine tenths recorded once. Germline lookup yields CDR1 SGHRS and CDR2 YFSETQ. V shed 6 bases and J shed 4 bases, with 13 bases lying between them. The CDR3 is made up of 13 amino acids.

The receptor was isolated from a man in his thirties or forties in a cohort exposed to, infected with or recovered from COVID-19 (not recorded which). The material sequenced was PBMCs or T cells enriched from blood (not recorded which). The V and J genes are TRBV5-1 and TRBJ1-2; D not resolved. CDR3 sequence (DNA): TGCGCCAGCACGCTCGACACTTTCTATGGCTACACCTTC. Encoded protein: CASTLDTFYGYTF.